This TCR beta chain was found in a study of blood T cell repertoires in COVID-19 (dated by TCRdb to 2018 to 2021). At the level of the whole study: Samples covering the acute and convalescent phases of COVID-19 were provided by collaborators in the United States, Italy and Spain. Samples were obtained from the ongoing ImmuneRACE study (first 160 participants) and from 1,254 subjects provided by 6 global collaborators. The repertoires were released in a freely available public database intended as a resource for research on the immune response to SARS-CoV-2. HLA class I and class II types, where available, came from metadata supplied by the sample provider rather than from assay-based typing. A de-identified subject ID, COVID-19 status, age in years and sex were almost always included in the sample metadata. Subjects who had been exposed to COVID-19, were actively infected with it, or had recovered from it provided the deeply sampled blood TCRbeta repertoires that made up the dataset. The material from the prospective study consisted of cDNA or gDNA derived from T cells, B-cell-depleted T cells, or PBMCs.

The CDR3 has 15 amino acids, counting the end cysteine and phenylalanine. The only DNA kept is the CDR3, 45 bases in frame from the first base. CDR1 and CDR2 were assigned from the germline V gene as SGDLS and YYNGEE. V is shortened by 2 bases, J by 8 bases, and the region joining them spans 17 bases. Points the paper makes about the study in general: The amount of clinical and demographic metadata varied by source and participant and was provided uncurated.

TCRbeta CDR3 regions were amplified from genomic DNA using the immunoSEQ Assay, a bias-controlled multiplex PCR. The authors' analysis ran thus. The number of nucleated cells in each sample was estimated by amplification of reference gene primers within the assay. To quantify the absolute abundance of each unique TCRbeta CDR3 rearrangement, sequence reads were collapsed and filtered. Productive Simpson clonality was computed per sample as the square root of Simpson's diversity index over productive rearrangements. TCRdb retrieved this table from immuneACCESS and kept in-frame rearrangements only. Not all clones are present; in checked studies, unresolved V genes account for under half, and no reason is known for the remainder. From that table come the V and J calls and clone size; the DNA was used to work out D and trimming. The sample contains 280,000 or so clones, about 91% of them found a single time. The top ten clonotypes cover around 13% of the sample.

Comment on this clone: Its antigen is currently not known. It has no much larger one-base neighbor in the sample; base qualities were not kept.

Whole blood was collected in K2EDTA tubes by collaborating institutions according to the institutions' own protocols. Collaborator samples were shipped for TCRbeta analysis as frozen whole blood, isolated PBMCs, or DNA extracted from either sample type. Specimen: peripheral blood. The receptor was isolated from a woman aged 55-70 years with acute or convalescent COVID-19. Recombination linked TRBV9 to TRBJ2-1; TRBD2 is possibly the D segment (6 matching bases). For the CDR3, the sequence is CASSVSGTHSYEQFF. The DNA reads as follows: TGTGCCAGCAGCGTTTCCGGGACTCATAGCTATGAGCAGTTCTTC.